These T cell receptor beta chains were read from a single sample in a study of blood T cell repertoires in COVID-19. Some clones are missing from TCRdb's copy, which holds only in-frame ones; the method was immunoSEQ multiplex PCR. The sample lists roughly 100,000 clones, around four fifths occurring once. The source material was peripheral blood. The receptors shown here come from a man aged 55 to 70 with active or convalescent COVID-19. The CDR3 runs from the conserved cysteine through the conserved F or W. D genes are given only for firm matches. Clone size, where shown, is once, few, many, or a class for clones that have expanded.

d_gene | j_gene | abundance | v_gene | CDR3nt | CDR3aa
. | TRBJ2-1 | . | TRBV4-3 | TGCGCCAGCAGCCCCCAGACCGGGCGAGAAGGGGTCAATGAGCAGTTCTTC | CASSPQTGREGVNEQFF
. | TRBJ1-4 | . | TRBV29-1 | TGCCTGAGGAGGGCAACTAATGAAAAACTGTTTTTT | CLRRATNEKLFF
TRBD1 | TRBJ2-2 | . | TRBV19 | TGTGCCAGTTCCGGGACAGGGAACACCGGGGAGCTGTTTTTT | CASSGTGNTGELFF
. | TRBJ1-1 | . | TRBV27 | TGTGCCACCCAAAGGTGGGGAGCGAACACTGAAGCTTTCTTT | CATQRWGANTEAFF
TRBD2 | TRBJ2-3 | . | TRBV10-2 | TGCGCCGGTCGGACTAGCAGCACAGATACGCAGTATTTT | CAGRTSSTDTQYF
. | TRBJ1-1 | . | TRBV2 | TGTGCCAGCAGTGAAGACAGTCCGAACACTGAAGCTTTCTTT | CASSEDSPNTEAFF
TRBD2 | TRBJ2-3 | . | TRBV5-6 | TGTGCCAGCAGCGCTAGCGGGAGATCAGTGGATACGCAGTATTTT | CASSASGRSVDTQYF
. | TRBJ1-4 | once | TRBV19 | TGTGCCAGTAGTAAGGAGGGAAAAATCGAAAAACTGTTTTTT | CASSKEGKIEKLFF
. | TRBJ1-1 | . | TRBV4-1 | TGCGCCAGCAGCCAAGGGGGGGGAAGCAACACTGAAGCTTTCTTT | CASSQGGGSNTEAFF
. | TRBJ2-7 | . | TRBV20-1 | TGCAGTGCTAGTAGTCCGGGAGTGTCCTACGAGCAGTACTTC | CSASSPGVSYEQYF
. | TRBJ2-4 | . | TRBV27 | TGTGCCAGCTCGACGCGGGGGCGAGGGGCCAAAAACATTCAGTACTTC | CASSTRGRGAKNIQYF
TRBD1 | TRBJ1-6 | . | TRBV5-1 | TGCGCCAGCAGCTTGCATCCCGGGACAGGGAGGAATTCACCCCTCCACTTT | CASSLHPGTGRNSPLHF
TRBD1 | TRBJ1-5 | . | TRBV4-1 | TGCGCCAGCAGCCAAGCTCCACAGGGGCGCGGGGCTCAGCCCCAGCATTTT | CASSQAPQGRGAQPQHF
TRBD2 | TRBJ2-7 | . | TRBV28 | TGTGCCAGCAGTACAGACGGCGCGGGACTAGCGGGAGGGGTGCACGAGCAGTACTTC | CASSTDGAGLAGGVHEQYF
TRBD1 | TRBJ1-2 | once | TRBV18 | TGTGCCAGCTCACCCCCGACAGGGCCGCACTATGGCTACACCTTC | CASSPPTGPHYGYTF
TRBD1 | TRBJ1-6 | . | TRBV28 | TGTGCCAGCAATCGACAGGGGGGGAATTCACCCCTCCACTTT | CASNRQGGNSPLHF
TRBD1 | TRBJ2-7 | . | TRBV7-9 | TGTGCCAGCAGCTATACAGGGGACGACGAGCAGTACTTC | CASSYTGDDEQYF
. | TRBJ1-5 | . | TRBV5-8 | TGTGCCACCTCAGGAGCGGGAAAACAGCCCCAGCATTTT | CATSGAGKQPQHF
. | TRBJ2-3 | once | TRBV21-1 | TGTGCCAGCAGCAAAGGACTAGCGGGAGTGTCAGATACGCAGTATTTT | CASSKGLAGVSDTQYF
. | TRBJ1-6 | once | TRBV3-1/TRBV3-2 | TGTGCCAGCAGCCCCGTCGGGAGCTCCTATAATTCACCCCTCCACTTT | CASSPVGSSYNSPLHF
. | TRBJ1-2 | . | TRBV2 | TGTGCCAGCACGGTTGGAGGGGCCAGCGGTGGCTACACCTTC | CASTVGGASGGYTF
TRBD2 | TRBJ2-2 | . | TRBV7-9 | TGTGCCAGCAGCCCGCTGACTAGCGAGAACACCGGGGAGCTGTTTTTT | CASSPLTSENTGELFF
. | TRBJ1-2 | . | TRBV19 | TGTGCCAGTAGTACGTCCGGGACCGGGGGGCCCTATGGCTACACCTTC | CASSTSGTGGPYGYTF
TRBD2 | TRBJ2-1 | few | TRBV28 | TGTGCCAGCAGCCCAAGCGGGGGATACAATGAGCAGTTCTTC | CASSPSGGYNEQFF
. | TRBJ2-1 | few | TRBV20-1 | TGCAGTGCCCCCCGAGGGAATGAGCAGTTCTTC | CSAPRGNEQFF
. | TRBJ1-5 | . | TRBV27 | TGTGCCAGCAGTTTAAACAGGCCGAGCAATCAGCCCCAGCATTTT | CASSLNRPSNQPQHF
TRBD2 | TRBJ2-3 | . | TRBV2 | TGTGCCAGCAGTGGACTAGCGGGTACGCAGTATTTT | CASSGLAGTQYF
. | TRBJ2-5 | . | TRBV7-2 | TGTGCCAGCAGCTTAGGCGGCGGGCGCTTTGAGACCCAGTACTTC | CASSLGGGRFETQYF
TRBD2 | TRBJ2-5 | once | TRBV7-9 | TGTGCCAGCAGCCCCGGACTAGCGGGAGGATCAGAGACCCAGTACTTC | CASSPGLAGGSETQYF
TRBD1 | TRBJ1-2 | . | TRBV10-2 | TGCGCCAGCACCTTGACAGGGCGAGACTATGGCTACACCTTC | CASTLTGRDYGYTF
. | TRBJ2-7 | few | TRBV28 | TGTGCCAGCAATGGACAAACCTACGAGCAGTACTTC | CASNGQTYEQYF
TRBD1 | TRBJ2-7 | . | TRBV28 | TGTGCCAGCAGCCGAGGGGGCTTCTCCTTCCCCTCCCGGTACGAGCAGTACTTC | CASSRGGFSFPSRYEQYF
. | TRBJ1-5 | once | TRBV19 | TGTGCCAGTAGTATATTTGGCCAGCCCCAGCATTTT | CASSIFGQPQHF
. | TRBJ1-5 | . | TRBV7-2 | TGTGCCAGCAGCTTAGGGTATAGAGGGCAGGGCAATCAGCCCCAGCATTTT | CASSLGYRGQGNQPQHF
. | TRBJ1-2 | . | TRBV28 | TGTGCCAGCAGTTTGCCGCAGGGGAACTATGGCTACACCTTC | CASSLPQGNYGYTF
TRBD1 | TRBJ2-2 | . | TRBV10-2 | TGCGCCAGCAGTGAGCCGGGACAGGGGATCACCGGGGAGCTGTTTTTT | CASSEPGQGITGELFF
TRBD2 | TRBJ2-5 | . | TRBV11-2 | TGTGCCAGCAGCTTATCCCTAGCGGGAGGAAAAGAGACCCAGTACTTC | CASSLSLAGGKETQYF
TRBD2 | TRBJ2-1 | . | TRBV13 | TGTGCCAGCAGCTTAGGCTCACGCGGGAGGGCGCAGGAGCAGTTCTTC | CASSLGSRGRAQEQFF
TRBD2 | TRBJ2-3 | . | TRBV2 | TGTGCCAGCAGTTTACGGGCTAGCGGGAGGACAGATACGCAGTATTTT | CASSLRASGRTDTQYF
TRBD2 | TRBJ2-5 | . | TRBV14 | TGTGCCAGCAGCCAAGAGGGACTAGCGGGGAAAGAGACCCAGTACTTC | CASSQEGLAGKETQYF
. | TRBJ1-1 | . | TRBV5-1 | TGCGCCAGCAGCTTGGTGACAGGTATGAACACTGAAGCTTTCTTT | CASSLVTGMNTEAFF
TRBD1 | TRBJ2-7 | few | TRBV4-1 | TGCGCCAGCAGCCAAGGACAGGGGGCCTACGAGCAGTACTTC | CASSQGQGAYEQYF
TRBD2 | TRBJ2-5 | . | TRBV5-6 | TGTGCCAGCAGCCGGGGACCGGGACTAGCGGGAGGGCCGTTGTACTTC | CASSRGPGLAGGPLYF
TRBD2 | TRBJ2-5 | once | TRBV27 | TGTGCCAGCGGCGGCCAGCGGGATAGGGAGACCCAGTACTTC | CASGGQRDRETQYF
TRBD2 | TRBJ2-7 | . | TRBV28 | TGTGCCTCCTGGCGGGGACTAGCTTACGAGCAGTACTTC | CASWRGLAYEQYF
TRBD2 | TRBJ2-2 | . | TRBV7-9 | TGTGCCAGCAGCTTAGGCCTAGCGGCCGGGGAGCTGTTTTTT | CASSLGLAAGELFF
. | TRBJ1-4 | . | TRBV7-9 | TGTGCCAGCAGCGGCGAAAAACTGTTTTTT | CASSGEKLFF
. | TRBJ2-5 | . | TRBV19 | TGTGCCAGTAGTATACTAGGGGGATGGTTGGATTCTAGCGGAAAAATAGAGACCCAGTACTTC | CASSILGGWLDSSGKIETQYF
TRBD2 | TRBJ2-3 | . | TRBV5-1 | TGCGCCAGCAGTCCACTAGCGGGAGGATCAGATACGCAGTATTTT | CASSPLAGGSDTQYF
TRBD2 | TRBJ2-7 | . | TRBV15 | TGTGCCACCAGCAGACGGACTAGCGGGAGTTACGAGCAGTACTTC | CATSRRTSGSYEQYF
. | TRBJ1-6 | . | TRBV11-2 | TGTGCCAGCAGCCTGGGGAGATCTGGTAATTCACCCCTCCACTTT | CASSLGRSGNSPLHF
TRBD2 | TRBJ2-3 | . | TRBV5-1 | TGCGCCAGCAGCTTGGAGCTAGCGGGAGGGACAGATACGCAGTATTTT | CASSLELAGGTDTQYF
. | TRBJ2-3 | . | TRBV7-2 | TGTGCCAGCACCAGTAGAGGGAGAAGGGGCACAGATACGCAGTATTTT | CASTSRGRRGTDTQYF
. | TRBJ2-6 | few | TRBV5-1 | TGCGCCAGCAGCTTGGACCATGGCTGGGCCAACGTCCTGACTTTC | CASSLDHGWANVLTF
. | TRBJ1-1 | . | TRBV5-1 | TGCGCCAGCAGCTACACGACAGCTCTGGGAACTGAAGCTTTCTTT | CASSYTTALGTEAFF
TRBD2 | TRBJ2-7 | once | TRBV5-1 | TGCGCCAGCTCACGGAGCGGGACTAGCGAGTACGAGCAGTACTTC | CASSRSGTSEYEQYF
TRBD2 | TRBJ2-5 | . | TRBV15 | TGTGCCACCAGCAGAAGGCCTAGCGGGGGATCGATCCAAGAGACCCAGTACTTC | CATSRRPSGGSIQETQYF